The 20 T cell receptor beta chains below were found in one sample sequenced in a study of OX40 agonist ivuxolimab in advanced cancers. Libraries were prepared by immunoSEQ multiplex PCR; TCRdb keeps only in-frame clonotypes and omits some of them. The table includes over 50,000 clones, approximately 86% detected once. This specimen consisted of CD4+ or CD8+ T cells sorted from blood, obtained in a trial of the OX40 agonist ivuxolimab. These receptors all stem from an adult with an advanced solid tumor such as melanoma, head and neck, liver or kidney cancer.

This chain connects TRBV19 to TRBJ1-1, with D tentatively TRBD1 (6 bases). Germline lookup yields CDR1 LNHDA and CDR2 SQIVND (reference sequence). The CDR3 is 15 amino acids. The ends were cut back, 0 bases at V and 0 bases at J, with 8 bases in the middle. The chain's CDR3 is CASSIDRQVNTEAFF. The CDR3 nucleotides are TGTGCCAGTAGTATAGACCGACAGGTGAACACTGAAGCTTTCTTT. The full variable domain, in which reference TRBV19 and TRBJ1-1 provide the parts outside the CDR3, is DGGITQSPKYLFRKEGQNVTLSCEQNLNHDAMYWYRQDPGQGLRLIYYSQIVNDFQKGDIAEGYSVSREKKESFPLTVTSAQKNPTAFYLCASSIDRQVNTEAFFGQGTRLTVV.

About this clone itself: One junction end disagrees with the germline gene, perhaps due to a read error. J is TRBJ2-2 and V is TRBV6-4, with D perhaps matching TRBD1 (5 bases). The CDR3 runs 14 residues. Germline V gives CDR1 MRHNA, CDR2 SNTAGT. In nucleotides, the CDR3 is TGTGCCAGCCGTGAGACAGCGAACACCGGGGAGCTGTTTTTT. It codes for CASRETANTGELFF.

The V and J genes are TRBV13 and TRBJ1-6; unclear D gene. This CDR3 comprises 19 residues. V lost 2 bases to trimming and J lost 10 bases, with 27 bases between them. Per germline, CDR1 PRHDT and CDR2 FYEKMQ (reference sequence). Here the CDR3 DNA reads TGTGCCAGCAGCTTATCTCAGAGGACCGCCTCTGTCAAAGGGTCACCCCTCCACTTT. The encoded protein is CASSLSQRTASVKGSPLHF.

The CDR3 spells CASSPGTGSFYEQYF. The CDR3 DNA follows: TGTGCCAGCTCCCCCGGGACAGGCTCTTTCTACGAGCAGTACTTC. V and J are TRBV18 and TRBJ2-7; 8 bases map to TRBD1. With V trimmed by 6 bases and J by 3 bases, 10 bases remained unmatched. The CDR3 covers 15 residues. Looked up from germline, CDR1 is KGHSH and CDR2 is LQKENI.

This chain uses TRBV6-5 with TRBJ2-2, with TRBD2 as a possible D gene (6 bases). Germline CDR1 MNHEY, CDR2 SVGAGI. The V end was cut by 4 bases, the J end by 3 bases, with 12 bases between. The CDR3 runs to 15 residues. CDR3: CASSSGGAHTGELFF. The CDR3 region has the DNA TGTGCCAGCAGTTCCGGGGGAGCGCACACCGGGGAGCTGTTTTTT.

CDR3 DNA sequence: TGTGCCAGCAGTCCAACAGAGGACCTTTATGGCTACACCTTC. It encodes CASSPTEDLYGYTF. This chain connects TRBV2 to TRBJ1-2, with no clear D. Trimming took off 5 bases at V and 5 bases at J, with 15 bases between the two ends. This CDR3 contains 14 residues. The germline V gene has CDR1 SNHLY and CDR2 FYNNEI.

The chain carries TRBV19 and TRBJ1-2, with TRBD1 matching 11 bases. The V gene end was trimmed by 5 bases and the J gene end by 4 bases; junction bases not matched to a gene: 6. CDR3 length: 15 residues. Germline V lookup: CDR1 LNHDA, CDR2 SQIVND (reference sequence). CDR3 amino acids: CASSARDRGIYGYTF. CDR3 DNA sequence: TGTGCCAGTAGTGCTCGGGACAGGGGGATCTATGGCTACACCTTC.

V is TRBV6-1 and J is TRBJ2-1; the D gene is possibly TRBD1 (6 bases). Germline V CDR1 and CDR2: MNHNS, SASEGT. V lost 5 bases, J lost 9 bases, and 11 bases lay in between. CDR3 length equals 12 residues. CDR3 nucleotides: TGTGCCAGCAGTAACAGGGTAGGTGAGCAGTTCTTC. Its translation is CASSNRVGEQFF.

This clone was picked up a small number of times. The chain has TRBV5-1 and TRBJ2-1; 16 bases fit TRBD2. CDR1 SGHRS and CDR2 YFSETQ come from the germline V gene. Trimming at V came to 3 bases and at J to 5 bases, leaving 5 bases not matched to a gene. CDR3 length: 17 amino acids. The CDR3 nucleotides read TGCGCCAGCAGCTCGGGGACTAGCGGGAGGGTCCACAATGAGCAGTTCTTC. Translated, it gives CASSSGTSGRVHNEQFF.

In DNA form, the CDR3 reads TGTGCCAGCAGTTTTATTCACAATGAGCAGTTCTTC. This sequence encodes CASSFIHNEQFF. This chain connects TRBV28 to TRBJ2-1, with D unresolved. V dropped 3 bases and J dropped 5 bases, with 5 bases sitting between them. CDR3 length: 12 amino acids. Germline CDR1 MDHEN, CDR2 SYDVKM.

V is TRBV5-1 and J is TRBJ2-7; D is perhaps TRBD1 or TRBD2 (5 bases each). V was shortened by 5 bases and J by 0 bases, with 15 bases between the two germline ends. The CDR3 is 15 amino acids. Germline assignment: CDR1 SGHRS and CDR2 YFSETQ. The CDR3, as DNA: TGCGCCAGCAGTTCATTTGGGACCCCCTCCTACGAGCAGTACTTC. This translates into CASSSFGTPSYEQYF. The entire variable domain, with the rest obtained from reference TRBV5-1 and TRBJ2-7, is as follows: KAGVTQTPRYLIKTRGQQVTLSCSPISGHRSVSWYQQTPGQGLQFLFEYFSETQRNKGNFPGRFSGRQFSNSRSEMNVSTLELGDSALYLCASSSFGTPSYEQYFGPGTRLTVT.

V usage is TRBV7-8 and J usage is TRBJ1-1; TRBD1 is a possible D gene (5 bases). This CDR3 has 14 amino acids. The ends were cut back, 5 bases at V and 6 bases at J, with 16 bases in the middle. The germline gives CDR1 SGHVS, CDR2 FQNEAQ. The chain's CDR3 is CASSPSKDKAEAFF. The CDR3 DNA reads TGTGCCAGCAGCCCCTCCAAGGACAAGGCTGAAGCTTTCTTT.

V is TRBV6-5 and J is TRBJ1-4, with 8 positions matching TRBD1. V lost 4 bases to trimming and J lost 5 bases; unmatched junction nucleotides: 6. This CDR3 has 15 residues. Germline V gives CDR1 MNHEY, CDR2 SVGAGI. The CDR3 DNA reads TGTGCCAGCAGTTGGGACAGGCGGCGGAATGAAAAACTGTTTTTT. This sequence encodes CASSWDRRRNEKLFF.

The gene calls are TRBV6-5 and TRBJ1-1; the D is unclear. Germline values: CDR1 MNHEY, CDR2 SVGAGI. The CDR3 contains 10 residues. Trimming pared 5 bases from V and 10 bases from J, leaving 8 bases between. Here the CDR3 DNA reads TGTGCCAGCAGTGACCCTGGAGCTTTCTTT. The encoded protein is CASSDPGAFF.

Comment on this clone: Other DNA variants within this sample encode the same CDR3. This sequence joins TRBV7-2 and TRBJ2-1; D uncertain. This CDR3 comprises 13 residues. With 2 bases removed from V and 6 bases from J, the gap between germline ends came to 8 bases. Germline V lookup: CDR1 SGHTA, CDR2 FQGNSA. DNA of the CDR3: TGTGCCAGCAGCTTATCTCACGGCAATGAGCAGTTCTTC. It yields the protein CASSLSHGNEQFF.

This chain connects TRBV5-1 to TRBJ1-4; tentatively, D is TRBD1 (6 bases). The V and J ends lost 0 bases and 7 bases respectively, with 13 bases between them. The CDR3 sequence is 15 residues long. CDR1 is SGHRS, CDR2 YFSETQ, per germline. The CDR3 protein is CASSLGGQGSEKLFF. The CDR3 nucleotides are TGCGCCAGCAGCTTGGGCGGGCAGGGGAGTGAAAAACTGTTTTTT.

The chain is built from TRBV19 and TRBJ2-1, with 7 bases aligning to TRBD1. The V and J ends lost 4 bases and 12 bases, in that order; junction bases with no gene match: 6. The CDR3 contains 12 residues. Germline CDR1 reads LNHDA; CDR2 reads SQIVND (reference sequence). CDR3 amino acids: CASSRTRDRQFF. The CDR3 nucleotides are TGTGCCAGTAGTAGAACCCGGGACAGGCAGTTCTTC.

The CDR3 sequence: CASSQGLQETQYF. The CDR3 DNA reads TGTGCCAGCAGTCAGGGGTTACAAGAGACCCAGTACTTC. V and J are TRBV11-3 and TRBJ2-5; D perhaps matches TRBD1 (6 bases). The CDR3 covers 13 residues. V dropped 6 bases and J dropped 2 bases, with 10 bases sitting between them. Germline CDR1 reads SGHNT; CDR2 reads YENEEA.

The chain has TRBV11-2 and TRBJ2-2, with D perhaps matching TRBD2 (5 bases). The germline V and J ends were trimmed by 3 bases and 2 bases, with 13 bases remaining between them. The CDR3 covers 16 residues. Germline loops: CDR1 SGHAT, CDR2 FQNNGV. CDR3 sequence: CASSFSGLGNTGELFF. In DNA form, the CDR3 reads TGTGCCAGCAGCTTCAGCGGTTTGGGTAACACCGGGGAGCTGTTTTTT. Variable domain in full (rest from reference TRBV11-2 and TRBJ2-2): EAGVAQSPRYKIIEKRQSVAFWCNPISGHATLYWYQQILGQGPKLLIQFQNNGVVDDSQLPKDRFSAERLKGVDSTLKIQPAKLEDSAVYLCASSFSGLGNTGELFFGEGSRLTVL.

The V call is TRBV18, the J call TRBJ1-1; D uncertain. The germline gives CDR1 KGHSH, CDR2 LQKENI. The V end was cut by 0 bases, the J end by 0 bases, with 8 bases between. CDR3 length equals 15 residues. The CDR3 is CASSPPRTLNTEAFF. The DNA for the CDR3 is TGTGCCAGCTCACCACCAAGGACGTTGAACACTGAAGCTTTCTTT.